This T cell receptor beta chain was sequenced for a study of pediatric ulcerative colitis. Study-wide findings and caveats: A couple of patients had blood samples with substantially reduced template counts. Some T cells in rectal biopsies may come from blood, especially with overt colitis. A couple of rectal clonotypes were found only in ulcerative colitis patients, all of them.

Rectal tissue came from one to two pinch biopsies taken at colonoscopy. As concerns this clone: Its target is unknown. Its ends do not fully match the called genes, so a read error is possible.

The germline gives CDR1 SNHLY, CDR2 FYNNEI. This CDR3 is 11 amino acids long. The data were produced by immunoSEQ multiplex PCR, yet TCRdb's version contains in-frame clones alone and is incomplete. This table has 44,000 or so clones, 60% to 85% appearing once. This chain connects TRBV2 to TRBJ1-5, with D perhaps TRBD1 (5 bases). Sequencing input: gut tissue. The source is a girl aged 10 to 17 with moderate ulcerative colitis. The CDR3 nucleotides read TGTGCCAGCGGATCGGGACGGTCTCGGGACTTT. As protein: CASGSGRSRDF.